The 25 T cell receptor beta chains in this list originate from one sample, sequenced in a study of T cells after yellow fever vaccination. Using its own MiXCR run on the 5' RACE reads, TCRdb lists one record per CDR3 protein. The data show about 260,000 distinct CDR3 sequences, with under 15% seen just once and 0.4% to 0.65% held by the top ten. The sequenced sample was CD4+ T cells sorted from PBMCs, obtained 45 days after the yellow fever booster vaccination. The receptors were gathered from a man aged 25 to 45 who received the YFV17D yellow fever vaccine.

V is TRBV7-9 and J is TRBJ2-1; TRBD2 might be the D (5 bases). Trimming left V 0 bases short and J 6 bases short, with 12 bases between. This CDR3 is 15 amino acids long. Germline V lookup: CDR1 SEHNR, CDR2 FQNEAQ (reference sequence). The DNA for the CDR3 is TGTGCCAGCAGCTTAGCGGGAGCGAGTGGCAATGAGCAGTTCTTC. Its translation: CASSLAGASGNEQFF. Supplemented by reference TRBV7-9 and TRBJ2-1, the full variable domain reads DTGVSQNPRHKITKRGQNVTFRCDPISEHNRLYWYRQTLGQGPEFLTYFQNEAQLEKSRLLSDRFSAERPKGSFSTLEIQRTEQGDSAMYLCASSLAGASGNEQFFGPGTRLTVL.

The rearrangement uses TRBV5-1 and TRBJ1-2; tentative D call: TRBD1 (6 bases). This CDR3 has 14 residues. CDR1 and CDR2 from the germline V gene are SGHRS and YFSETQ. V lost 0 bases to trimming and J lost 2 bases, with 8 bases between them. CDR3 in amino acids: CASSLDRANYGYTF. The DNA of the CDR3 is TGCGCCAGCAGCTTGGACAGGGCCAACTATGGCTACACCTTC.

This clonotype occurred a few times. The V and J genes are TRBV12-3 or TRBV12-4 and TRBJ2-3; D not certain. V gave up 8 bases and J gave up 10 bases, with 13 bases separating them. This CDR3 is 11 amino acids long. CDR3 DNA: TGTGCCAGCCAACTCGAGGCCCCGCAGTATTTT. Its protein is CASQLEAPQYF.

This clonotype was detected a few times. The gene calls are TRBV20-1 and TRBJ2-5; perhaps D is TRBD1 or TRBD2 (6 bases each). The CDR3 consists of 14 residues. Trimming took 5 bases from V and 5 from J, leaving 18 bases between them. The germline CDR1 and CDR2 sequences are DFQATT and SNEGSKA (reference sequence). The CDR3 bases are TGCAGTGCTCCCGGGGGTAAAAGGGGGGAGACCCAGTACTTC. This gives the protein CSAPGGKRGETQYF.

This clonotype was detected only a few times. The rearrangement uses TRBV20-1 and TRBJ1-4, with D possibly matching TRBD1 (6 bases). The CDR3 has 14 residues. Trimming took off 2 bases at V and 5 bases at J, with 12 bases between the two ends. Looked up from germline, CDR1 is DFQATT and CDR2 is SNEGSKA (reference sequence). CDR3: CSARTGSRNEKLFF. CDR3 coding DNA: TGCAGTGCTAGAACAGGGTCGCGGAATGAAAAACTGTTTTTT.

The CDR3 region is CASSLGRNLNTEAFF. DNA for the CDR3: TGTGCCAGCAGCTTAGGGAGGAACTTGAACACTGAAGCTTTCTTT. This chain connects TRBV7-2 to TRBJ1-1, with D unresolved. This CDR3 is 15 amino acids long. The V gene's germline CDR1 is SGHTA and CDR2 FQGNSA. The V and J ends lost 1 base and 0 bases respectively, with 9 bases between them.

This clonotype has only a few counts. J is TRBJ2-2 and V is TRBV9; D unclear. CDR1 is SGDLS, CDR2 YYNGEE, per germline. The CDR3 is 15 residues long. Trimming left V 1 base short and J 5 bases short, with 12 bases between. Here the CDR3 reads CASSVKAANTGELFF. CDR3 nucleotide sequence: TGTGCCAGCAGCGTAAAGGCCGCTAATACCGGGGAGCTGTTTTTT. Full variable domain (outside the CDR3, taken from reference TRBV9 and TRBJ2-2): DSGVTQTPKHLITATGQRVTLRCSPRSGDLSVYWYQQSLDQGLQFLIQYYNGEERAKGNILERFSAQQFPDLHSELNLSSLELGDSALYFCASSVKAANTGELFFGEGSRLTVL.

This clonotype appeared a few times. The chain links TRBV24-1 to TRBJ1-2, with a tentative D call TRBD1 (6 bases). V lost 6 bases and J 5 bases, leaving 9 bases between the germline ends. The V gene's germline CDR1 is KGHDR and CDR2 SFDVKD. The CDR3 sequence is 12 residues long. CDR3 in amino acids: CATSSGAYGYTF. CDR3 DNA: TGTGCCACCAGTTCGGGGGCTTATGGCTACACCTTC.

The chain employs TRBV7-2 and TRBJ2-2; no clear D. The CDR3 has 15 residues. V was clipped by 0 bases and J by 4 bases, with 9 bases between them. Germline V gene data show CDR1 as SGHTA and CDR2 as FQGNSA. For the CDR3, the DNA is TGTGCCAGCAGCTTAGCGGGTAGAGGCACCGGGGAGCTGTTTTTT. Translating it yields CASSLAGRGTGELFF.

The rearrangement joins TRBV7-3 to TRBJ2-3; 9 nucleotides agree with TRBD2. The trim removed 1 base at V and 3 bases at J, leaving 5 bases unmatched. CDR3 length equals 16 residues. The germline gives CDR1 SGHTA, CDR2 FQGTGA. Written as DNA, the CDR3 is TGTGCCAGCAGCTTAAGTAGCGGGAGTGGAACAGATACGCAGTATTTT. Protein sequence: CASSLSSGSGTDTQYF.

The chain is built from TRBV6-1 and TRBJ2-1, with a tentative D call TRBD2 (5 bases). Germline loops: CDR1 MNHNS, CDR2 SASEGT. V was cut by 8 bases and J by 2 bases, with 16 bases left in between. CDR3 length: 15 residues. CDR3 protein: CASGLGIGTYNEQFF. The CDR3 bases are TGTGCCAGCGGACTGGGAATCGGCACCTACAATGAGCAGTTCTTC.

This clonotype was seen repeatedly, ten times or more. The rearrangement uses TRBV4-2 and TRBJ2-7, with 7 bases fitting TRBD2. The CDR3 extends over 18 amino acids. Germline CDR1 LGHNA, CDR2 YNFKEQ. Unmatched junction bases numbered 16, after V lost 4 bases and J lost 1 base. DNA of the CDR3: TGTGCCAGCAGCCGTGTGGGGGGGTCCGGGGGAGCTTCCTACGAGCAGTACTTC. Its protein is CASSRVGGSGGASYEQYF.

The chain carries TRBV5-4 and TRBJ2-1; perhaps TRBD2 as D (6 bases). Germline V gene lookup returns CDR1 SGHNT and CDR2 YYREEE (reference sequence). The V and J ends lost 4 bases and 6 bases respectively, with 14 bases between them. This CDR3 is built from 14 residues. The CDR3 DNA follows: TGTGCCAGCAGCACGCGACTAGACTTCAATGAGCAGTTCTTC. Protein: CASSTRLDFNEQFF.

This clonotype was picked up a small number of times. The V call is TRBV27, the J call TRBJ2-1; no firm D call. This CDR3 region has 13 residues. Trimming cost V 3 bases and J 9 bases, with 12 bases left between them. The germline V gene encodes CDR1 MNHEY and CDR2 SMNVEV (reference sequence). CDR3 in amino acids: CASSFRLVGEQFF. CDR3 bases: TGTGCCAGCAGTTTTCGATTAGTCGGTGAGCAGTTCTTC.

A few counts support this clonotype. This chain uses TRBV11-2 with TRBJ2-1; 7 bases agree with TRBD2. J gave up 8 bases and V 1 base, and 11 bases lay outside the gene matches. The CDR3 runs 16 residues. Germline V gene data show CDR1 as SGHAT and CDR2 as FQNNGV. The chain's CDR3 is CASSLGGRAQVDEQFF. Here the CDR3 DNA reads TGTGCCAGCAGCTTAGGAGGGAGGGCCCAAGTAGATGAGCAGTTCTTC.

This clonotype was detected only a few times. The chain uses TRBV2 and TRBJ2-3, with D uncertain. Germline assignment: CDR1 SNHLY and CDR2 FYNNEI. V lost 6 bases and J lost 5, with 6 bases in between. CDR3 length: 11 residues. The CDR3 nucleotides read TGTGCCAGCAGAGTCCGAGATACGCAGTATTTT. Its protein product is CASRVRDTQYF.

This clonotype has a count of ten or more. This chain joins TRBV18 and TRBJ1-1; no clear D gene. Trimming took 6 bases from V and 2 from J, leaving 13 bases between them. Germline V gene sequence: CDR1 KGHSH, CDR2 LQKENI. The CDR3 length is 14 residues. The CDR3 is CASSRGPTNTEAFF. The DNA for the CDR3 is TGTGCCAGCTCCCGCGGGCCTACTAACACTGAAGCTTTCTTT.

The V gene is TRBV7-2, the J gene TRBJ2-3, with no clear D. This CDR3 spans 13 amino acids. Germline CDR1 is SGHTA and CDR2 is FQGNSA. Trimming shortened V by 0 bases and J by 11 bases, and 12 bases separated the two germline ends. In nucleotides, the CDR3 is TGTGCCAGCAGCTTAGCGCCCCAGGATTTGCAGTATTTT. It yields the protein CASSLAPQDLQYF.

This clonotype has a handful of counts. J is TRBJ2-5 and V is TRBV5-1, with 9 bases matching TRBD2. The CDR3 sequence is 15 residues long. Per the germline V gene, CDR1 is SGHRS and CDR2 is YFSETQ. J lost 5 bases, V lost 0 bases, and 5 bases had no gene match. The CDR3 DNA reads TGCGCCAGCAGCTTGGTAGCGGGAGAGCATGAGACCCAGTACTTC. It translates to CASSLVAGEHETQYF.

Remarks on this clonotype: A much more abundant neighbour one base away suggests this may be a read error. V is TRBV6-5 and J is TRBJ2-5, with D maybe TRBD2 (6 bases). The V end lost 2 bases, the J end lost 7 bases, and 14 bases lay between the germline ends. CDR3 length equals 14 residues. Germline CDR1 and CDR2: MNHEY and SVGAGI. The CDR3 region has the DNA TGTGCCAGCAGTTACCTCGGGAGTCGAGGGACCCAGTACTTC. Protein sequence: CASSYLGSRGTQYF.

The sample holds many counts of this clonotype. This chain links TRBV20-1 with TRBJ2-7, with a weak D call TRBD1 (5 bases). CDR3 length: 12 residues. The germline V gene encodes CDR1 DFQATT and CDR2 SNEGSKA (reference sequence). Trimming shortened V by 5 bases and J by 3 bases, and 11 bases separated the two germline ends. CDR3 residues: CSAGIDSYEQYF. DNA of the CDR3: TGCAGTGCTGGAATCGACAGCTACGAGCAGTACTTC.

The sample holds a few counts of this clonotype. CDR3 bases: TGTGCCAGCAGTTTCCCCCGGGACTCCCGAGTGAGCACAGATACGCAGTATTTT. Translation gives CASSFPRDSRVSTDTQYF. The rearrangement joins TRBV28 to TRBJ2-3, with a weak D call TRBD2 (6 bases). Germline assignment: CDR1 MDHEN and CDR2 SYDVKM. V was clipped by 3 bases and J by 0 bases, with 19 bases between them. This CDR3 comprises 18 residues.

CDR3: CASSYSGVKNEQFF. The CDR3 DNA reads TGTGCCAGCAGTTACTCGGGGGTCAAAAATGAGCAGTTCTTC. The rearrangement joins TRBV6-2 or TRBV6-3 to TRBJ2-1; D tentatively reads TRBD1 or TRBD2 (5 bases each). The germline V gene has CDR1 MNHEY and CDR2 SVGEGT. Trimming stripped 0 bases from V and 7 bases from J, with 10 bases between. CDR3 length: 14 residues.

The V call is TRBV3-1, the J call TRBJ2-7, with TRBD2 identical over 13 bases. CDR3 size: 14 residues. Trimming at V came to 6 bases and at J to 2 bases, leaving 1 base not matched to a gene. The germline V gene encodes CDR1 LGHDT and CDR2 YNNKEL (reference sequence). The CDR3 nucleotides are TGTGCCAGCAGAGGGACTAGCGGGACCTACGAGCAGTACTTC. This encodes CASRGTSGTYEQYF.

This chain connects TRBV3-1 to TRBJ2-4; D perhaps matches TRBD2 (6 bases). The CDR3 has 14 amino acids. Germline CDR1 and CDR2: LGHDT and YNNKEL (reference sequence). V was trimmed by 5 bases and J by 5 bases, leaving 13 bases between them. Here the CDR3 DNA reads TGTGCCAGCAGCACGCCGGGACTCGAAAACATTCAGTACTTC. It specifies CASSTPGLENIQYF.